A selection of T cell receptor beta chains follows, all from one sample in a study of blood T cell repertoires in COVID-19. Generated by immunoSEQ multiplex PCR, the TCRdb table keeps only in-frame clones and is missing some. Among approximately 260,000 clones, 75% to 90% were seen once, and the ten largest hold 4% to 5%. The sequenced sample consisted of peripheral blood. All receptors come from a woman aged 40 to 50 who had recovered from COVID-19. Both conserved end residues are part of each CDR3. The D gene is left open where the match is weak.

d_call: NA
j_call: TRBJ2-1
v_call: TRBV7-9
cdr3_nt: TGTGCCAGCAGCCCAATAACGAAGCGGCCTTCCTACAATGAGCAGTTCTTC
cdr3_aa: CASSPITKRPSYNEQFF

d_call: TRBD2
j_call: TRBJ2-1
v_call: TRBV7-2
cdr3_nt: TGTGCCAGCAGCCGGACTAGCGGGGGCTACAATGAGCAGTTCTTC
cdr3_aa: CASSRTSGGYNEQFF

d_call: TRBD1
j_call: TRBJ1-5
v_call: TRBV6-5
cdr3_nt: TGTGCCAGCAGCACAATCGACAGGGCGGTTCAGCCCCAGCATTTT
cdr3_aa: CASSTIDRAVQPQHF

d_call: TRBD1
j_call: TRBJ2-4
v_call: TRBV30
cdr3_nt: TGTGCCTGGTCCGGGACAGGGGGTAATGGAAACATTCAGTACTTC
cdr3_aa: CAWSGTGGNGNIQYF

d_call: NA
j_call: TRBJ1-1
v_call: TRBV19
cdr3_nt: TGTGCCAGTAGTACCCCAGACAGGATCGAGAACACTGAAGCTTTCTTT
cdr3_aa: CASSTPDRIENTEAFF

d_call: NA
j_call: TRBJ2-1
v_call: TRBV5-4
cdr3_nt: TGTGCCAGCAGCTTATACCTCGGGGGCAATGAGCAGTTCTTC
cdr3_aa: CASSLYLGGNEQFF

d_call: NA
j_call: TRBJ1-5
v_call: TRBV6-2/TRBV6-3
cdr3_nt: TGTGCCAGCAGCTCAGGAGACTATAGCAATCAGCCCCAGCATTTT
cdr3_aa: CASSSGDYSNQPQHF

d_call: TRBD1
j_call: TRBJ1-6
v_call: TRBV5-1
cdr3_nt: TGCGCCAGCAGCGACCGGACAGGCTATAATTCACCCCTCCACTTT
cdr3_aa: CASSDRTGYNSPLHF

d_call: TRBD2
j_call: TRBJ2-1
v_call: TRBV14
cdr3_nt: TGTGCCAGCAGCCCCCTCACCAGCGGGGGGTACAATGAGCAGTTCTTC
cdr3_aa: CASSPLTSGGYNEQFF

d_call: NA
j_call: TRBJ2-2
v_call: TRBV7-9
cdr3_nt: TGTGCCAGCAGCCTGGGGGGTTTGAACACCGGGGAGCTGTTTTTT
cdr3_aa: CASSLGGLNTGELFF

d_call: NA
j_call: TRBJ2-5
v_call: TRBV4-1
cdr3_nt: TGCGCCAGCAGCCTCCGGGACGGTAATAGGGGGGAGACCCAGTACTTC
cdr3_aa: CASSLRDGNRGETQYF

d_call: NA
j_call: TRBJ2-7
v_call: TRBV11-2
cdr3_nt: TGTGCCAGCAGTTCGACAGTGGGCTCCTACGAGCAGTACTTC
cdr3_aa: CASSSTVGSYEQYF

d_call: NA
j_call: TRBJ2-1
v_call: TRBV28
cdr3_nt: TGTGCCAGCACAGGGGACAATGAGCAGTTCTTC
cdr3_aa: CASTGDNEQFF

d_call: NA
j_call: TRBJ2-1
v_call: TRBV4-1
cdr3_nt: TGCGCCAGCAGCCAGACAGGGAGGGAGCAGTTCTTC
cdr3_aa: CASSQTGREQFF

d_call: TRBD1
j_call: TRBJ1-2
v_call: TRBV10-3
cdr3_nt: TGTGCCATCCCGGACAGGGGTAATGGCTACACCTTC
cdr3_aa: CAIPDRGNGYTF

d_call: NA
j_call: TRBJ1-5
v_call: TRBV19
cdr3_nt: TGTGCCAGTAGTAGGGGGGGCTGGAATCAGCCCCAGCATTTT
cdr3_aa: CASSRGGWNQPQHF

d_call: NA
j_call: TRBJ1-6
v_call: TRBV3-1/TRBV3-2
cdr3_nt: TGTGCCAGCAGCCAGTTAGGCAGGGTGGGTAATTCACCCCTCCACTTT
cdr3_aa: CASSQLGRVGNSPLHF